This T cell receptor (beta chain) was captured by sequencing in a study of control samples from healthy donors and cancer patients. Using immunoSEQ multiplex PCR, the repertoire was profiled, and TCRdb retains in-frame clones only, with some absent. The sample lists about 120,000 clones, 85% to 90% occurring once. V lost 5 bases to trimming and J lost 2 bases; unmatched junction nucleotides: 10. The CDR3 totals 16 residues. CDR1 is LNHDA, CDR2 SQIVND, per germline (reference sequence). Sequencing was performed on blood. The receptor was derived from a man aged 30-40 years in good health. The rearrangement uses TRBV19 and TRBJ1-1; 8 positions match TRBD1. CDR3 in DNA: TGTGCCAGTAGTTTGGGATACGGACAGGGTAACACTGAAGCTTTCTTT. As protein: CASSLGYGQGNTEAFF. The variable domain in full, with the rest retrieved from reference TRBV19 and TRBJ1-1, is DGGITQSPKYLFRKEGQNVTLSCEQNLNHDAMYWYRQDPGQGLRLIYYSQIVNDFQKGDIAEGYSVSREKKESFPLTVTSAQKNPTAFYLCASSLGYGQGNTEAFFGQGTRLTVV.